Presented here are 26 T cell receptor beta chains from one specimen sequenced in a study of T-cell memory formation after mild COVID-19. From the 5' RACE reads, TCRdb called clonotypes with MiXCR, one entry per CDR3 protein. This sample has hundreds of thousands of distinct CDR3 sequences, with over 15% found just once. The specimen was PBMCs or a T cell subset sorted from them (not recorded which). These receptors all come from a man in his late teens or twenties who had mild COVID-19 (a few samples of this study predate the infection). Cell type and time point are not known.

The CDR3 spells CASSPPRGEDIDGYTF. For the CDR3, the DNA is TGTGCCAGCTCACCCCCCCGGGGCGAAGACATAGATGGCTACACCTTC. This chain connects TRBV18 to TRBJ1-2; a possible D gene is TRBD1 (5 bases). Per germline, CDR1 KGHSH and CDR2 LQKENI. V lost 3 bases, J lost 6 bases, and 20 bases lay in between. The CDR3 extends over 16 amino acids.

The chain carries TRBV11-1 and TRBJ2-4, with 11 bases identical to TRBD1. Germline V lookup: CDR1 SGHAT, CDR2 FQDESV (reference sequence). V trimming: 8 bases; J trimming: 9 bases; junction bases outside the gene matches: 9. The CDR3 extends over 14 amino acids. CDR3 residues: CASGSGTGGSIQYF. For the CDR3, the DNA is TGTGCCAGCGGATCCGGGACAGGGGGATCCATTCAGTACTTC.

Many counts were recorded for this clonotype. The chain recombines TRBV11-2 with TRBJ2-3; TRBD1 matches 7 bases. The CDR3 covers 12 residues. From germline, CDR1 is SGHAT and CDR2 FQNNGV. V was pared by 5 bases and J by 6 bases, with 2 bases of the junction left unmatched. The CDR3 region is CASSIQGDTQYF. The CDR3 DNA reads as TGTGCCAGCAGCATACAGGGGGATACGCAGTATTTT.

The V and J genes are TRBV7-9 and TRBJ2-7; maybe TRBD2 (5 bases). Trimming took off 3 bases at V and 1 base at J, with 7 bases between the two ends. The CDR3 covers 13 residues. The V gene's germline CDR1 is SEHNR and CDR2 FQNEAQ (reference sequence). The CDR3: CASSFRGSYEQYV. Written as DNA, the CDR3 is TGTGCCAGCAGCTTTCGGGGTTCCTACGAGCAGTACGTC.

This clonotype has more than one count but fewer than ten. The chain uses TRBV7-9 and TRBJ2-6; TRBD1 might be the D (5 bases). The CDR3 sequence is 19 residues long. Deletions cut 3 bases from V and 0 bases from J, with 18 bases between. In germline, CDR1 is SEHNR, CDR2 FQNEAQ (reference sequence). CDR3 amino acids: CASSFPSTATSSGANVLTF. CDR3 nucleotide sequence: TGTGCCAGCAGCTTTCCCTCGACAGCTACCTCCTCTGGGGCCAACGTCCTGACTTTC.

This chain links TRBV5-1 with TRBJ1-2, with D unresolved. The CDR3 extends over 14 amino acids. Trimming removed 4 bases from V and 3 bases from J, with 13 bases in between. CDR1 is SGHRS and CDR2 is YFSETQ in the germline V gene. CDR3 in amino acids: CASSPNMGYYGYTF. As DNA, the CDR3 is TGCGCCAGCAGCCCAAATATGGGGTACTATGGCTACACCTTC. Filled out from reference TRBV5-1 and TRBJ1-2, the complete variable domain reads KAGVTQTPRYLIKTRGQQVTLSCSPISGHRSVSWYQQTPGQGLQFLFEYFSETQRNKGNFPGRFSGRQFSNSRSEMNVSTLELGDSALYLCASSPNMGYYGYTFGSGTRLTVV.

This chain uses TRBV20-1 with TRBJ1-2, with a weak D call TRBD1 (6 bases). V dropped 4 bases and J dropped 8 bases, with 17 bases sitting between them. Germline CDR1 and CDR2: DFQATT and SNEGSKA (reference sequence). This CDR3 comprises 13 residues. CDR3 amino acids: CSANRGAGSGYTF. As DNA, the CDR3 is TGCAGTGCTAATAGGGGGGCCGGGAGCGGCTACACCTTC.

This clonotype was seen only a few times. CDR3 protein: CASSPRGVNYGYTF. The CDR3 DNA is TGTGCCAGCAGCCCCAGGGGGGTGAACTATGGCTACACCTTC. The rearrangement links TRBV6-6 to TRBJ1-2; 7 nucleotides line up with TRBD1. J was trimmed by 2 bases and V by 6 bases; bases with no gene match: 6. The CDR3 consists of 14 residues. Germline V CDR1 and CDR2: MNHNY, SVGAGI (reference sequence).

The count of this clonotype is one. The rearrangement links TRBV7-8 to TRBJ2-1; D remains ambiguous. The CDR3 is 17 residues long. Trimming cost V 4 bases and J 4 bases, with 20 bases left between them. The germline V gene encodes CDR1 SGHVS and CDR2 FQNEAQ. CDR3 amino acids: CASSSFLEVAPYNEQFF. The DNA of the CDR3 is TGTGCCAGCAGCTCCTTTCTAGAGGTAGCCCCTTACAATGAGCAGTTCTTC.

This clonotype was observed a handful of times. V usage is TRBV20-1 and J usage is TRBJ2-7, with 10 bases fitting TRBD1. The germline CDR1 and CDR2 sequences are DFQATT and SNEGSKA (reference sequence). CDR3 length equals 13 residues. Trimming took 6 bases from V and 7 from J; bases not matched to a gene: 9. CDR3 sequence (DNA): TGCAGTGCCCATGACAGGGGGCTGGGGGAGCAGTACTTC. This sequence encodes CSAHDRGLGEQYF.

This clonotype was seen more than once but under ten times. The chain couples TRBV28 to TRBJ2-1; 10 bases fit TRBD2. The length of the CDR3 is 13 residues. Trimming cost V 8 bases and J 5 bases; bases outside gene matches: 3. The germline V gene encodes CDR1 MDHEN and CDR2 SYDVKM. CDR3 region: CASLSGGNNEQFF. CDR3 in DNA: TGTGCCAGCCTTAGCGGGGGGAACAATGAGCAGTTCTTC.

This clonotype was seen a handful of times. The chain links TRBV20-1 to TRBJ1-2; unclear D gene. The CDR3 loop spans 13 amino acids. Germline V lookup: CDR1 DFQATT, CDR2 SNEGSKA (reference sequence). V lost 6 bases to trimming and J lost 4 bases, with 15 bases between them. The CDR3 loop reads CSAQDHSGYGYTF. The CDR3 DNA sequence: TGCAGTGCGCAGGATCATTCTGGCTATGGCTACACCTTC.

V gene TRBV20-1 combines with J gene TRBJ1-6; D gene uncertain. Germline CDR1 DFQATT, CDR2 SNEGSKA (reference sequence). V lost 0 bases, J lost 5 bases, and 17 bases lay in between. The CDR3 runs 17 residues. CDR3 nucleotides: TGCAGTGCTAGAGATCTGGTGCGGCAGCTGAATAATTCACCCCTCCACTTT. It yields the protein CSARDLVRQLNNSPLHF.

The rearrangement uses TRBV5-5 and TRBJ2-1; no clear D gene. V was cut by 6 bases and J by 1 base, with 14 bases left in between. Germline V gives CDR1 SGHKS, CDR2 YYEKEE (reference sequence). CDR3 length: 15 amino acids. The CDR3 is CASIRDPGSYNEQFF. The DNA for the CDR3 is TGTGCCAGCATCAGAGACCCTGGATCCTACAATGAGCAGTTCTTC.

The V gene is TRBV20-1, the J gene TRBJ2-3; D not resolved. The CDR3 length is 13 residues. V lost 6 bases to trimming and J lost 6 bases, with 16 bases between them. Germline-derived CDR1 and CDR2 are DFQATT and SNEGSKA (reference sequence). The CDR3 reads CSAIVTVPDTQYF. CDR3 DNA: TGCAGTGCCATCGTGACCGTCCCCGATACGCAGTATTTT.

This clonotype was seen only a few times. The chain employs TRBV7-8 and TRBJ1-5, with D hard to call. Trimming stripped 5 bases from V and 3 bases from J, with 8 bases between. The germline CDR1 and CDR2 sequences are SGHVS and FQNEAQ. The length of the CDR3 is 13 residues. The DNA for the CDR3 is TGTGCCAGCAGCGATGGACTCAATCAGCCCCAGCATTTT. Translated: CASSDGLNQPQHF.

CDR3 nucleotides: TGTGCCAGCAGTTTGGACAGGTGGAACACCGGGGAGCTGTTTTTT. As protein: CASSLDRWNTGELFF. This chain links TRBV27 with TRBJ2-2, with 7 bases identical to TRBD1. The V and J ends lost 3 bases and 1 base, in that order; junction bases with no gene match: 2. Germline CDR1 and CDR2: MNHEY and SMNVEV (reference sequence). The CDR3 length is 15 residues.

This chain links TRBV6-5 with TRBJ2-7, with D perhaps TRBD1 or TRBD2 (5 bases each). Trimming took 7 bases from V and 4 from J, leaving 17 bases between them. CDR3 length: 14 amino acids. Germline V gene data show CDR1 as MNHEY and CDR2 as SVGAGI. The CDR3 nucleotides are TGTGCCAGCATCCTACCGAGGGGTAATTACGAGCAGTACTTC. Translation: CASILPRGNYEQYF.

This chain connects TRBV7-2 to TRBJ2-4; 7 positions agree with TRBD1. V gave up 6 bases and J gave up 8 bases; unmatched junction bases: 13. This CDR3 has 15 amino acids. The V gene's germline CDR1 is SGHTA and CDR2 FQGNSA. CDR3 residues: CASSTRGIGRDIQYF. The DNA of the CDR3 is TGTGCCAGCAGTACCAGGGGGATCGGGCGTGACATTCAGTACTTC.

There are a few counts of this clonotype. The chain recombines TRBV24-1 with TRBJ2-3; the D gene is possibly TRBD1 (5 bases). The germline CDR1 and CDR2 sequences are KGHDR and SFDVKD. The V end was cut by 5 bases, the J end by 3 bases, with 8 bases between. This CDR3 has 13 residues. This chain's CDR3 is CATSGRVTDTQYF. Written as DNA, the CDR3 is TGTGCCACCAGTGGCAGGGTAACAGATACGCAGTATTTT.

The genes are TRBV30 and TRBJ1-2; 10 bases agree with TRBD1. This CDR3 comprises 15 residues. Losses at the gene ends were 0 bases for V and 4 bases for J; bases not matched to a gene: 5. Per germline, CDR1 GTSNPN and CDR2 SVGIG (reference sequence). The CDR3 DNA sequence: TGTGCCTGGAGTGTACTAAGGACAGGGGGCTATGGCTACACCTTC. It yields the protein CAWSVLRTGGYGYTF.

The chain employs TRBV7-2 and TRBJ2-2, with 7 nucleotides matching TRBD1. The germline V gene encodes CDR1 SGHTA and CDR2 FQGNSA. The CDR3 length is 17 residues. V gave up 5 bases and J gave up 2 bases; unmatched junction bases: 11. In DNA form, the CDR3 reads TGTGCCAGCAGCGTCGGCTATGACAGGGTTAACACCGGGGAGCTGTTTTTT. As protein: CASSVGYDRVNTGELFF.

This clonotype was observed a few times. V and J are TRBV6-2 or TRBV6-3 and TRBJ2-3, with D maybe TRBD1 (5 bases). The CDR3 spans 12 residues. CDR1 MNHEY and CDR2 SVGEGT come from the germline V gene. V was pared by 5 bases and J by 7 bases, with 10 bases between. The CDR3 DNA reads TGTGCCAGCAGTGTAAAGGGGCATACGCAGTATTTT. It translates to CASSVKGHTQYF.

There are many counts of this clonotype. The chain employs TRBV5-8 and TRBJ2-1, with D possibly TRBD2 on 7 matching bases. CDR1 and CDR2 (germline): SGHTS, YDEGEE. Between the trimmed V and J ends, which lost 2 bases and 6 bases, there was a span of 15 bases. The CDR3 sequence is 15 residues long. In DNA form, the CDR3 reads TGTGCCAGCAGCTTCTTGAGGGGGGGCCTCAATGAGCAGTTCTTC. Translation gives CASSFLRGGLNEQFF.

The V gene is TRBV3-1, the J gene TRBJ1-5, with D maybe TRBD1 (5 bases). Per the germline V gene, CDR1 is LGHDT and CDR2 is YNNKEL (reference sequence). V was cut by 6 bases and J by 0 bases, with 15 bases left in between. CDR3 length: 16 residues. The CDR3 nucleotides are TGTGCCAGCAGACGGGGGGGGACGGATAGCAATCAGCCCCAGCATTTT. It is translated as CASRRGGTDSNQPQHF.

This clonotype has more than one count but fewer than ten. The V gene is TRBV7-2, the J gene TRBJ1-3, with a weak D call TRBD1 (5 bases). Germline-derived CDR1 and CDR2 are SGHTA and FQGNSA. Trimming removed 1 base from V and 2 bases from J, with 15 bases in between. The CDR3 length is 17 residues. The CDR3 coding sequence is TGTGCCAGCAGCTTAGGCAATGTGAGGGGCCCTGGAAACACCATATATTTT. Amino acid sequence: CASSLGNVRGPGNTIYF.